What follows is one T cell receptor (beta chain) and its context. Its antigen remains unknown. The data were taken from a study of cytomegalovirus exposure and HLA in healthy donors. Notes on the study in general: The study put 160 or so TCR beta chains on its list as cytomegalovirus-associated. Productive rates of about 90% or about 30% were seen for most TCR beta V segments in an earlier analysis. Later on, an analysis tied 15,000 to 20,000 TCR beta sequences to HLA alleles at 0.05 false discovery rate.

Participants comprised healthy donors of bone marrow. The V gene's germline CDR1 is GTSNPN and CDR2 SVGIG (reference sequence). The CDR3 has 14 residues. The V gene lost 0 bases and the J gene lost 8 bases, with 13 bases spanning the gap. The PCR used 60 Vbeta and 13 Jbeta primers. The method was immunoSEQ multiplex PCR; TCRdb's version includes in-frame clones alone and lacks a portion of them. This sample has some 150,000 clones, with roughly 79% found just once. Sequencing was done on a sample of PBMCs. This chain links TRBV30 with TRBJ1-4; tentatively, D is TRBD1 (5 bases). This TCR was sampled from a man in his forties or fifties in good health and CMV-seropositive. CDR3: CAWSVWGVEEKLFF. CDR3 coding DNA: TGTGCCTGGAGTGTATGGGGGGTAGAGGAAAAACTGTTTTTT.